This section outlines one T cell receptor beta chain sequence together with its context. Its specificity is not known. Alongside a J-beta primer mix, a sample-barcoded 5' primer served in a second PCR lasting 7 to 11 cycles. TCRdb re-analysed the 5' RACE reads in MiXCR, keeping a single row per CDR3 protein. This sample carries about 780,000 distinct CDR3 sequences, around 62% of them seen once, and the ten largest clones take about a quarter. From germline, CDR1 is SQVTM and CDR2 ANQGSEA. The V gene end was trimmed by 3 bases and the J gene end by 0 bases; junction bases not matched to a gene: 10. The CDR3 is made up of 17 amino acids. Samples each yielded at least 6 micrograms of total RNA. The data are from a study of blood T cells in healthy people across ages. Broader study findings: Researchers report that TCR beta diversity correlated strongly with naive T cell percentage. PBMCs left unsorted prevented a conclusive naive versus antigen-experienced comparison.

The V and J genes are TRBV29-1 and TRBJ2-3; TRBD2 aligns across 9 bases. The sequencing input was blood. This receptor was taken from a man aged 25-45 years in good health. CDR3 sequence: CSVDPRAGGPSTDTQYF. For the CDR3, the DNA is TGCAGCGTTGATCCGAGGGCGGGGGGGCCTAGCACAGATACGCAGTATTTT.